This is a list of T cell receptor beta chains from one sample in a study of T cell repertoires in cytomegalovirus infection. MiXCR, applied by TCRdb to the reads, yields one record per CDR3 protein. Among some 110,000 distinct CDR3 sequences listed, around 32% were seen once. Their cognate antigens are unknown. The sample here was CD8+ T cells from cultured PBMCs, taken from culture after CMV antigen stimulation. The source of these receptors is a human donor in good health (CMV status not recorded). Some clones in this sample may be carry-over from other donors' samples. The CDR3 runs from the conserved cysteine through the conserved F or W. The D gene is left open where the match is weak. Size is omitted from some rows. Given values are once, few, many or a class for expanded clones.

clone size	V gene	J gene	D gene	CDR3 DNA	CDR3 protein
few	TRBV7-9	TRBJ2-4	.	TGTGCCAGCAGCCCTCCGGCCAGGGAACTCCTAGCCAAAAACATTCAGTACTTC	CASSPPARELLAKNIQYF
many	TRBV7-8	TRBJ1-4	TRBD1	TGTGCCAGCAGCTCCCCGGATGGCAGGGGGCGTGAAAAACTGTTTTTT	CASSSPDGRGREKLFF
.	TRBV4-1	TRBJ1-2	TRBD1	TGCGCCAGCAGCCAAGAAGTGACAGGGAGGTATGGCTACACCTTC	CASSQEVTGRYGYTF
few	TRBV5-1	TRBJ2-2	.	TGCGCCAGCAGAACAACCGGGGAGCTGTTTTTT	CASRTTGELFF
.	TRBV20-1	TRBJ2-7	.	TGCAGTGCTAGAGATCGCGGGGTTTCTGGCAGCGCCTACGAGCAGTACTTC	CSARDRGVSGSAYEQYF
.	TRBV20-1	TRBJ1-1	TRBD1	TGCAGTGCTAGTCCAGGGGGGACTGAAGCTTTCTTT	CSASPGGTEAFF
.	TRBV29-1	TRBJ2-5	TRBD1	TGCAGCGTTGGAGTAACAGGGGGCGTCAGGGAGACCCAGTACTTC	CSVGVTGGVRETQYF
.	TRBV12-3/TRBV12-4	TRBJ2-1	.	TGTGCCAGCAGTTTTGAGGTGGGGGAGCAGTTCTTC	CASSFEVGEQFF
many	TRBV27	TRBJ2-3	.	TGTGCCAGCAAGCACCTCCCGGTACGAAGCACAGATACGCAGTATTTT	CASKHLPVRSTDTQYF
.	TRBV27	TRBJ1-5	.	TGTGCCAGCAGTCTCCAGCCCGGCAATCAGCCCCAGCATTTT	CASSLQPGNQPQHF
.	TRBV20-1	TRBJ1-3	TRBD1	TGCAGTGCTAGAGAGCAGGGGGACACCATATATTTT	CSAREQGDTIYF
many	TRBV2	TRBJ2-5	TRBD2	TGTGCCAGCAGTGATGGGACTAGCGGGGATAAAGAGACCCAGTACTTC	CASSDGTSGDKETQYF
many	TRBV20-1	TRBJ1-1	.	TGCAGTGCTAGGGGGATTCAGAGGAACACTGAAGCTTTCTTT	CSARGIQRNTEAFF
few	TRBV6-5	TRBJ1-2	TRBD1	TGTGCCAGCAGTTACGGGACAGGGGTCTATGGCTACACCTTC	CASSYGTGVYGYTF
.	TRBV6-5	TRBJ2-2	.	TGTGCCAGCAGTTACTCTTCCGGGATCCCGAACACCGGGGAGCTGTTTTTT	CASSYSSGIPNTGELFF
few	TRBV20-1	TRBJ1-1	TRBD1	TGCAGTGCGGAACAGGGGGGCCCTGAAGCTTTCTTT	CSAEQGGPEAFF
.	TRBV7-9	TRBJ2-4	.	TGTGCCAGCAGCTTAACGGCAGGGGTAGCCAAAAACATTCAGTACTTC	CASSLTAGVAKNIQYF
many	TRBV12-3/TRBV12-4	TRBJ2-6	.	TGTGCCAGCGGTCAGGGGGGGCTCGGGGCCAACGTCCTGACTTTC	CASGQGGLGANVLTF
.	TRBV9	TRBJ2-7	.	TGTGCCAGCAGCGTAGAGCCGGACCCCTACGAGCAGTACTTC	CASSVEPDPYEQYF
.	TRBV4-1	TRBJ2-3	.	TGCGCCAGCAGCCAACTTGGCAGCACAGATACGCAGTATTTT	CASSQLGSTDTQYF
.	TRBV6-6	TRBJ1-3	TRBD1	TGTGCCAGCAGTTCGGTCTTACAGGGGGCGCCTGGAAACACCATATATTTT	CASSSVLQGAPGNTIYF
many	TRBV7-9	TRBJ2-5	.	TGTGCCAGCAGCTTAATAAGAGGGGCTCAAGAGACCCAGTACTTC	CASSLIRGAQETQYF
many	TRBV7-9	TRBJ1-4	.	TGTGCCAGCAGCTCTCCAGCTTTTAATGAAAAACTGTTTTTT	CASSSPAFNEKLFF
.	TRBV6-5	TRBJ1-1	TRBD1	TGTGCCAGCAGCGGGACAGCTTTTACTGAAGCTTTCTTT	CASSGTAFTEAFF
.	TRBV4-1	TRBJ2-5	TRBD2	TGCGCCAGCAGCCAAGGCGGGGGGCCGGAGACCCAGTACTTC	CASSQGGGPETQYF
few	TRBV12-3/TRBV12-4	TRBJ1-3	.	TGTGCCAGCAGTCCTAGCCTCGGTGCCGACACCATATATTTT	CASSPSLGADTIYF
once	TRBV7-8	TRBJ1-1	.	TGTGCCAGCAGCTTAAGGGGGGTTGGTAGAGAAGCTTTCTTT	CASSLRGVGREAFF
.	TRBV5-5	TRBJ2-3	.	TGTGCCAGCAGCTTGGAGGCCTCACTACACACAGATACGCAGTATTTT	CASSLEASLHTDTQYF
.	TRBV12-3/TRBV12-4	TRBJ2-6	TRBD1	TGTGCCAGCAGTTTAACAGGGGCCCTCAGTTCTGGGGCCAACGTCCTGACTTTC	CASSLTGALSSGANVLTF
.	TRBV6-1	TRBJ2-2	.	TGTGCCAGCAGTGAAGCTAGCAGCAAGCTAGGCACCGGGGAGCTGTTTTTT	CASSEASSKLGTGELFF
.	TRBV11-1	TRBJ2-5	TRBD1	TGTGCCAGCAGCTCGGACAGGGCGGGAGAGACCCAGTACTTC	CASSSDRAGETQYF
.	TRBV4-3	TRBJ2-3	.	TGCGCCAGCAGCCATGAAGACACAGATGGCACAGATACGCAGTATTTT	CASSHEDTDGTDTQYF
.	TRBV2	TRBJ2-7	TRBD2	TGTGCCAGCACCATCTCGGGGGGGCGCTACGAGCAGTACTTC	CASTISGGRYEQYF
.	TRBV28	TRBJ1-4	.	TGTGCCAGCAGCCTCACTGACAGGAATGAAAAACTGTTTTTT	CASSLTDRNEKLFF
.	TRBV12-3/TRBV12-4	TRBJ2-7	.	TGTGCCAGCAGCCCTGGACAGAGAACTTACTACGAGCAGTACTTC	CASSPGQRTYYEQYF
few	TRBV7-6	TRBJ2-6	TRBD1	TGTGCCAGCAGCCACCAGACAGGGTGGGGAAACTCTGGGGCCAACGTCCTGACTTTC	CASSHQTGWGNSGANVLTF
.	TRBV6-5	TRBJ1-2	TRBD1	TGTGCCAGCAGAAACCTTTTACCCGGGACCACAGGGGGCGACTATGGCTACACCTTC	CASRNLLPGTTGGDYGYTF
.	TRBV6-5	TRBJ1-1	.	TGTGCCAGCAGTTACACGGGAGGCACTGAAGCTTTCTTT	CASSYTGGTEAFF
few	TRBV5-1	TRBJ2-7	TRBD1	TGCGCCAGCAGCCTCGGACAGGGGCTAAACTACGAGCAGTACTTC	CASSLGQGLNYEQYF
.	TRBV5-5	TRBJ1-1	.	TGTGCCAGCAGCTTGTTCAAGGACATAAGACTGAACACTGAAGCTTTCTTT	CASSLFKDIRLNTEAFF
few	TRBV6-1	TRBJ2-7	TRBD1	TGTGCCACAGGGACAGGGTCAGACGAGCAGTACTTC	CATGTGSDEQYF
.	TRBV27	TRBJ2-1	.	TGTGCCAGCAGTTTTAGGGGCTTCTACAATGAGCAGTTCTTC	CASSFRGFYNEQFF
.	TRBV4-1	TRBJ1-1	.	TGTGCCAGCAGCCAAGATCCCGCCTTTGGGGGGCTGAACACTGAAGCTTTCTTT	CASSQDPAFGGLNTEAFF
.	TRBV4-1	TRBJ2-7	.	TGCGCCAGCAGCCAACTGCTTGGGGAAATGGAGGAGCAGTACTTC	CASSQLLGEMEEQYF
few	TRBV9	TRBJ2-1	TRBD2	TGTGCCAGCAGCTACCTGGCGGGGGGCTCCTACAATGAGCAGTTCTTC	CASSYLAGGSYNEQFF
many	TRBV11-2	TRBJ1-1	TRBD1	TGTGCCAGCAGCCCGTCCGGGACAGGGGGCACTGAAGCTTTCTTT	CASSPSGTGGTEAFF
.	TRBV4-1	TRBJ1-1	.	TGCGCCAGCAGCCAATTGACCTCCCCAGCTTTCTTT	CASSQLTSPAFF